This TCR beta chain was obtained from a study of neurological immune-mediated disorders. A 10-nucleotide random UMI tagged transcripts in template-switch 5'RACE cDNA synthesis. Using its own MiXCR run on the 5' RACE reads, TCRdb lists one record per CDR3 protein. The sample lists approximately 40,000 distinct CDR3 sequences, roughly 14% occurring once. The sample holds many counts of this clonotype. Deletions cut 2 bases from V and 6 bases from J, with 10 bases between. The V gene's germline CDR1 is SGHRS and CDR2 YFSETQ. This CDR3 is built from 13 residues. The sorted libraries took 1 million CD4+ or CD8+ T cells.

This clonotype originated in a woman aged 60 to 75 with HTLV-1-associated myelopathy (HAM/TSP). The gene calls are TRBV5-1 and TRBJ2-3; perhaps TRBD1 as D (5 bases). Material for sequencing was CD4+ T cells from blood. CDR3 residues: CASSLGVGDTQYF. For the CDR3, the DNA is TGCGCCAGCAGCTTAGGGGTCGGGGATACGCAGTATTTT.